What follows describes a single T cell receptor (beta chain). This entry belongs to a study of blood T cell repertoires in COVID-19. Study-level background: Researchers got acute and convalescent COVID-19 samples from the United States, Italy and Spain. T cells, B-cell-depleted T cells, or PBMCs supplied cDNA or gDNA.

Clones were sequenced by immunoSEQ multiplex PCR, and TCRdb holds only the in-frame ones, with some missing. The profile shows hundreds of thousands of clones, roughly 90% of them singletons. The specimen sequenced was peripheral blood. This receptor was obtained from a woman in her twenties or thirties with active or convalescent COVID-19.

The CDR3 here is CASSTGTRGTDTQYF. The CDR3 DNA is TGTGCCAGCAGCACCGGGACTAGGGGCACAGATACGCAGTATTTT. This chain uses TRBV27 with TRBJ2-3, with 8 bases matching TRBD2. Germline lookup yields CDR1 MNHEY and CDR2 SMNVEV (reference sequence). The CDR3 is made up of 15 amino acids. J gave up 1 base and V 6 bases, and 6 bases lay outside the gene matches.